Detailed here is one T cell receptor beta chain. These data are taken from a study of blood T cell repertoires in COVID-19. In the study overall: The United States, Italy and Spain supplied acute and convalescent COVID-19 samples. The cDNA or gDNA used as material had been derived from T cells, B-cell-depleted T cells, or PBMCs.

In the authors' methods: Amplification with reference gene primers provided the estimates of nucleated cell counts. Here immunoSEQ multiplex PCR was the method, and the copy in TCRdb shows in-frame clones only, minus some. The DNA was the basis for D and trimming; V, J and clone size are from that table. Among about 89,000 clones listed, 88% were seen once. The germline CDR1 and CDR2 sequences are SQVTM and ANQGSEA. Trimming removed 3 bases from V and 6 bases from J, with 19 bases in between. This CDR3 contains 15 residues. The sequence was collected from a man between 60 and 75 years old with acute or convalescent COVID-19. The V and J genes are TRBV29-1 and TRBJ2-3, with D perhaps matching TRBD2 (6 bases). The sample comprised peripheral blood. DNA of the CDR3: TGCAGCGTTGAGGTGACTAGTTCTGTTCCCGATACGCAGTATTTT. The encoded protein is CSVEVTSSVPDTQYF.